The clone carrying this T cell receptor beta chain was detected only a few times. Its antigen is currently unknown. J was trimmed by 3 bases and V by 3 bases; bases with no gene match: 10. Germline CDR1 and CDR2: DFQATT and SNEGSKA (reference sequence). The CDR3 has 16 residues. The data were taken from a study of CD8 T cells in ankylosing spondylitis. Overall study findings and caveats: Within peripheral blood, clones linked to disease were CD8+ and relatively rare.

MiXCR was run by TCRdb on the 5' RACE reads, yielding one entry per CDR3 protein. The sample includes about 240,000 distinct CDR3 sequences, around 10% of them seen just once. The sample comprised blood, either unsorted or a sorted T cell fraction (not recorded which). This TCR was recovered from a male donor with ankylosing spondylitis or in good health (not recorded which). V gene TRBV20-1 combines with J gene TRBJ2-3; 9 nucleotides align to TRBD2. In DNA, the CDR3 is TGCAGTGCTAGTACTGGCCTAGCGGGAACGACAGATACGCAGTATTTT. Protein: CSASTGLAGTTDTQYF.